The present T cell receptor (beta chain) was sequenced within a study of spatial heterogeneity in lung cancer. In its sample, this clonotype was seen many times. Regarding time point: sample taken at primary tumor resection. TCRdb independently ran MiXCR on the 5' RACE reads; one entry per CDR3 protein. Of over 6,000 distinct CDR3 sequences in the sample, approximately 9.9% were seen once. CDR3 length: 15 amino acids. V dropped 2 bases and J dropped 4; count of bases not matched to a gene: 5. Germline CDR1 reads MDHEN; CDR2 reads SYDVKM. The input for sequencing was normal lung tissue next to the tumor, taken at surgery. The rearrangement joins TRBV28 to TRBJ2-1; 7 nucleotides agree with TRBD2. This TCR derives from a male donor with early-stage non-small cell lung cancer. CDR3 loop: CASSLRGSRYNEQFF. DNA for the CDR3: TGTGCCAGCAGTTTACGCGGGAGCCGATACAATGAGCAGTTCTTC.